A single sample gave rise to the 26 T cell receptor beta chains below, sequenced in a study of blood T cells in healthy people across ages. It was with a sample-barcoded 5' primer and a J-beta primer mix that a second PCR of roughly 7 to 12 cycles was run. TCRdb recomputed calls from the 5' RACE reads with MiXCR, one row per CDR3 protein. The repertoire holds hundreds of thousands of distinct CDR3 sequences, with under 40% as singletons. Sequencing input: blood. These receptors were taken from a man younger than 35 in good health.

CDR3 amino acids: CASSELGRGYNEQFF. CDR3 nucleotides: TGTGCCAGCAGCGAACTAGGCCGAGGCTACAATGAGCAGTTCTTC. The chain joins TRBV9 to TRBJ2-1; possibly TRBD2 for D (5 bases). The CDR3 runs to 15 residues. Germline CDR1 SGDLS, CDR2 YYNGEE. V was clipped by 3 bases and J by 3 bases, with 13 bases between them.

This clonotype was observed a few times. The chain uses TRBV15 and TRBJ1-4, with 7 nucleotides matching TRBD1. Germline-derived CDR1 and CDR2 are LNHNV and YYDKDF (reference sequence). The ends lost 5 bases at V and 2 bases at J; junction bases unmatched: 5. The CDR3 contains 15 residues. The DNA of the CDR3 is TGTGCCACCAGCGGCCGACAGGGCACTAATGAAAAACTGTTTTTT. Protein sequence: CATSGRQGTNEKLFF.

Details on this clonotype: One junction end disagrees with the germline gene, perhaps due to a read error. The chain combines TRBV5-5 with TRBJ1-2; D gene unclear. The CDR3 is made up of 12 amino acids. Germline values: CDR1 SGHKS, CDR2 YYEKEE (reference sequence). This chain's CDR3 is CASILLREGYTF. The CDR3 DNA reads TGTGCCAGCATCTTGCTACGAGAGGGCTACACCTTC. The full variable domain, completed using reference TRBV5-5 and TRBJ1-2, is DAGVTQSPTHLIKTRGQQVTLRCSPISGHKSVSWYQQVLGQGPQFIFQYYEKEERGRGNFPDRFSARQFPNYSSELNVNALLLGDSALYLCASILLREGYTFGSGTRLTVV.

This clonotype was recorded at least ten times. The J gene is TRBJ2-7, the V gene TRBV9; D gene unclear. The CDR3 loop spans 14 amino acids. Germline-derived CDR1 and CDR2 are SGDLS and YYNGEE. V lost 1 base to trimming and J lost 4 bases, with 12 bases between them. CDR3 in DNA: TGTGCCAGCAGCGTATCAGGCAGTGATTACGAGCAGTACTTC. This translates into CASSVSGSDYEQYF.

V is TRBV28 and J is TRBJ2-1; no reliable D call. Trimming left V 8 bases short and J 13 bases short, with 21 bases between. The germline V gene has CDR1 MDHEN and CDR2 SYDVKM. The CDR3 consists of 13 residues. The CDR3 bases are TGTGCCAGCGCGGTTCCAGCCCAAGAGACCCAGTTCTTC. Protein product: CASAVPAQETQFF.

This clonotype appeared many times. The chain uses TRBV6-5 and TRBJ1-2, with unresolved D. This CDR3 has 12 residues. With 2 bases removed from V and 8 bases from J, the gap between germline ends came to 9 bases. Germline-derived CDR1 and CDR2 are MNHEY and SVGAGI. The chain's CDR3 is CASSYVGSGYTF. The CDR3 DNA reads TGTGCCAGCAGTTACGTAGGGTCCGGCTACACCTTC.

V usage is TRBV29-1 and J usage is TRBJ2-3; 11 bases are shared with TRBD2. The CDR3 is 15 residues long. CDR1 and CDR2 from the germline V gene are SQVTM and ANQGSEA. V was clipped by 5 bases and J by 5 bases; unmatched bases: 9. CDR3 residues: CSVLIAGGLGDTQYF. The DNA of the CDR3 is TGCAGCGTTTTGATAGCGGGGGGGCTGGGAGATACGCAGTATTTT.

This clonotype was picked up many times. The genes are TRBV6-2 or TRBV6-3 and TRBJ2-7; D is possibly TRBD1 (5 bases). The CDR3 sequence is 17 residues long. Per the germline V gene, CDR1 is MNHEY and CDR2 is SVGEGT. The V end was cut by 6 bases, the J end by 0 bases, with 21 bases between. The CDR3 sequence: CASRPLNRQLSSYEQYF. The CDR3 DNA sequence: TGTGCCAGCAGACCCCTAAATCGACAGCTGAGCTCCTACGAGCAGTACTTC.

Points on this clonotype: The germline gene is not matched at one end of the junction; a read error may be the cause. DNA of the CDR3: TGTGTCAGCACACGAAATTACAATGAGCAGTTCTTC. Residues: CVSTRNYNEQFF. The V gene is TRBV2, the J gene TRBJ2-1, with D hard to call. The germline CDR1 and CDR2 sequences are SNHLY and FYNNEI. This CDR3 has 12 amino acids.

This chain joins TRBV4-1 and TRBJ2-5; perhaps TRBD1 as D (6 bases). Germline V gene sequence: CDR1 MGHRA, CDR2 YSYEKL. There are 14 residues in the CDR3. V lost 6 bases, J lost 11 bases, and 22 bases lay in between. The CDR3 region has the DNA TGCGCCAGCAGTGGGACCTCCAGGGGCAATGAGCAGTACTTC. Protein sequence: CASSGTSRGNEQYF.

The chain combines TRBV30 with TRBJ2-7, with a tentative D call TRBD1 (6 bases). V gave up 3 bases and J gave up 1 base, with 13 bases separating them. Germline V gives CDR1 GTSNPN, CDR2 SVGIG (reference sequence). This CDR3 has 14 residues. CDR3 sequence (DNA): TGTGCCTGGAGACACCGGGACATATCCTACGAGCAGTACTTC. It specifies CAWRHRDISYEQYF.

This clonotype is a singleton in its sample. A much larger clone sits a single nucleotide away, making a read error possible. The chain combines TRBV5-5 with TRBJ2-5; 7 bases are shared with TRBD1. Germline-derived CDR1 and CDR2 are SGHKS and YYEKEE (reference sequence). The J segment lost 12 bases and the V segment lost 1 base, leaving 12 bases of the junction unmatched. The CDR3 runs to 14 residues. Written as DNA, the CDR3 is TGTGCCAGCAGCTTGCATTCGCTTGATGGACAGGAGTACTTC. This translates into CASSLHSLDGQEYF.

The CDR3 protein is CASSVRGLDSIYGYTF. CDR3 sequence (DNA): TGTGCCAGCAGTGTGAGGGGACTCGACAGCATCTATGGCTACACCTTC. V usage is TRBV27 and J usage is TRBJ1-2; tentative D call: TRBD1 (5 bases). V dropped 5 bases and J dropped 4 bases, with 20 bases sitting between them. CDR3 length: 16 residues. Per the germline V gene, CDR1 is MNHEY and CDR2 is SMNVEV (reference sequence).

Ten or more counts support this clonotype. The chain recombines TRBV2 with TRBJ1-1; D unclear. This CDR3 spans 12 amino acids. The germline gives CDR1 SNHLY, CDR2 FYNNEI. V was pared by 6 bases and J by 5 bases, with 10 bases between. CDR3 in amino acids: CASRPGGTEAFF. The CDR3 DNA is TGTGCCAGCAGACCGGGCGGGACTGAAGCTTTCTTT.

This clonotype was seen a handful of times. CDR3 region: CVTRSTDTQYF. DNA for the CDR3: TGTGTCACTAGGAGCACAGATACGCAGTATTTT. This chain links TRBV28 with TRBJ2-3, with D possibly TRBD2 on 5 matching bases. The CDR3 has 11 residues. Germline assignment: CDR1 MDHEN and CDR2 SYDVKM.

This clonotype has only one observation. CDR3 nucleotide sequence: TGCAGTGCCAACGGACTAGCGGGGCTCTCCTACAATGAGCAGTTCTTC. Translated, it gives CSANGLAGLSYNEQFF. The chain carries TRBV20-1 and TRBJ2-1; 12 bases map to TRBD2. Trimming took 6 bases from V and 0 from J; bases not matched to a gene: 6. Germline CDR1 is DFQATT and CDR2 is SNEGSKA (reference sequence). This CDR3 is built from 16 residues.

This clonotype was seen only a few times. This chain joins TRBV27 and TRBJ2-1, with TRBD1 matching over 9 bases. CDR1 is MNHEY and CDR2 is SMNVEV in the germline V gene (reference sequence). The V and J ends lost 5 bases and 3 bases, in that order; junction bases with no gene match: 5. The CDR3 extends over 15 amino acids. DNA for the CDR3: TGTGCCAGCAGTCGCACAGGGGGCGGCTACAATGAGCAGTTCTTC. Amino acid sequence: CASSRTGGGYNEQFF.

The CDR3 is CSTTGVETQYF. The CDR3 coding sequence is TGCAGTACTACTGGGGTGGAGACCCAGTACTTC. The V gene is TRBV20-1, the J gene TRBJ2-5, with no clear D. Trimming pared 8 bases from V and 5 bases from J, leaving 12 bases between. Germline values: CDR1 DFQATT, CDR2 SNEGSKA (reference sequence). The CDR3 is 11 amino acids.

The genes are TRBV10-3 and TRBJ1-1; perhaps TRBD1 as D (6 bases). Germline CDR1 and CDR2: ENHRY and SYGVKD. This CDR3 has 11 amino acids. V was pared by 6 bases and J by 6 bases, with 8 bases between. CDR3 in amino acids: CAIRQGAEAFF. The CDR3 DNA reads TGTGCCATCAGACAGGGTGCTGAAGCTTTCTTT.

This clonotype was detected ten times or more. One end of the junction fails to match germline, which may point to a read error. The rearrangement uses TRBV5-1 and TRBJ2-1; 7 bases align to TRBD1. This CDR3 comprises 15 residues. Per germline, CDR1 SGHRS and CDR2 YFSETQ. This CDR3 is CASSQGQSSYNEQFF. The CDR3 DNA follows: TGTGCCAGCAGCCAGGGACAGAGCTCCTACAATGAGCAGTTCTTC.

This clonotype was counted between two and nine times. The chain employs TRBV25-1 and TRBJ1-4; 7 nucleotides agree with TRBD1. CDR1 MGHDK and CDR2 SYGVNS come from the germline V gene. After removal of 8 bases from V and 4 bases from J, the junction contained 1 base not matched to a gene. This CDR3 spans 12 amino acids. Here the CDR3 reads CASGDSNEKLFF. The CDR3 DNA sequence: TGTGCCAGCGGGGACAGTAATGAAAAACTGTTTTTT.

This clonotype was counted between two and nine times. The chain is built from TRBV28 and TRBJ1-5; no definite D call. The CDR3 is made up of 11 amino acids. The V end lost 7 bases, the J end lost 1 base, and 2 bases lay between the germline ends. Germline CDR1 and CDR2: MDHEN and SYDVKM. Here the CDR3 reads CASTSNQPQHF. Here the CDR3 DNA reads TGTGCCAGCACCAGCAATCAGCCCCAGCATTTT.

This clonotype was detected many times. The CDR3 reads CSVGRGIHEQFF. For the CDR3, the DNA is TGCAGCGTTGGGCGGGGTATCCATGAGCAGTTCTTC. V and J are TRBV29-1 and TRBJ2-1; maybe TRBD2 (6 bases). This CDR3 is 12 amino acids long. CDR1 SQVTM and CDR2 ANQGSEA come from the germline V gene. Deletions cut 4 bases from V and 8 bases from J, with 12 bases between.

The table lists this clonotype with a few counts. The chain employs TRBV12-3 or TRBV12-4 and TRBJ2-7, with D hard to call. With 6 bases removed from V and 6 bases from J, the gap between germline ends came to 12 bases. This CDR3 comprises 12 residues. The CDR3 DNA is TGTGCCAGCAGCCGATCGGGTTGCGAGCAGTACTTC. Its translation is CASSRSGCEQYF.

The V and J genes are TRBV28 and TRBJ2-6, with D maybe TRBD2 (5 bases). V was cut by 11 bases and J by 2 bases, with 10 bases left in between. This CDR3 is 13 amino acids long. The V gene's germline CDR1 is MDHEN and CDR2 SYDVKM. CDR3 DNA: TGTGCCTCCACCGGGGCTGGGGCCAACGTCCTGACTTTC. As protein: CASTGAGANVLTF.

This clonotype was picked up a small number of times. This chain joins TRBV12-3 or TRBV12-4 and TRBJ1-4, with 8 bases lining up with TRBD1. The CDR3 runs to 12 residues. Trimming removed 5 bases from V and 10 bases from J; junction bases left unmatched: 3. CDR3 amino acids: CASSAGTGKLFF. Here the CDR3 DNA reads TGTGCCAGCAGTGCCGGGACAGGAAAACTGTTTTTT.